This T cell receptor beta chain derives from a study of blood T cells in healthy people across ages. Study-wide results and limits: It was held that the diversity estimates obtained from one million T cells were underestimates.

Concerning this clonotype: Its antigen is not identified.

A J-beta primer mix and a sample-barcoded 5' primer were used in a second PCR of about 7 to 12 cycles. TCRdb fed the 5' RACE reads into MiXCR, producing one record per CDR3 protein. The sample yields roughly 2 million distinct CDR3 sequences, around 50% seen once. Isolated per sample were at least 6 million PBMCs. The V gene lost 6 bases and the J gene lost 6 bases, with 17 bases spanning the gap. This CDR3 spans 14 amino acids. Germline-derived CDR1 and CDR2 are MDHEN and SYDVKM. V is TRBV28 and J is TRBJ1-2; D is uncertain. The source of this sequence is a middle-aged woman in good health. The sequencing sample was made of blood. The CDR3 DNA sequence: TGTGCCAGCAGCCCCGTTGGGGAGGTGAATGGCTACACCTTC. This codes for CASSPVGEVNGYTF.